One and the same sample provided the 6 T cell receptor beta chains below, sequenced in a study of Ad26.COV2.S vaccination and SARS-CoV-2 variants. The treatment denotes: over 15 received Ad26.COV2.S at low or high dose, single or two shots; several received placebo; per-sample allocation not given. Day 63 after the first injection of vaccine or placebo was the sampling time. Profiling relied on immunoSEQ multiplex PCR, and the TCRdb table lists in-frame clones only, not all of them. The data show hundreds of thousands of clones, with roughly 89% seen just once and just over 2.5% held by the top ten. Sequenced here: peripheral blood, sampled in a trial of Ad26.COV2.S vaccine versus placebo. The receptors come from a person between 18 and 59 years old who received the Ad26.COV2.S COVID-19 vaccine or a placebo.

This chain connects TRBV21-1 to TRBJ2-7. TRBV21-1 is classified as a pseudogene. The CDR3 has 15 residues. The CDR3 spells CASSKNEVSDYEQYV. The CDR3 nucleotides read TGTGCCAGCAGCAAAAATGAAGTATCCGACTACGAGCAGTACGTC.

V usage is TRBV10-3 and J usage is TRBJ2-2, with D possibly being TRBD1 (5 bases). V was pared by 10 bases and J by 0 bases, with 9 bases between. The germline V gene has CDR1 ENHRY and CDR2 SYGVKD. The CDR3 consists of 13 residues. CDR3 in amino acids: CASRTPNTGELFF. As DNA, the CDR3 is TGTGCCAGCCGGACACCGAACACCGGGGAGCTGTTTTTT.

In its sample, this clone was seen once. The chain links TRBV4-3 to TRBJ1-4, with D uncertain. The length of the CDR3 is 16 residues. V was clipped by 0 bases and J by 7 bases, with 15 bases between them. Germline lookup yields CDR1 LGHNA and CDR2 YSLEER. CDR3 in amino acids: CASSQELGPVGEKLFF. CDR3 sequence (DNA): TGCGCCAGCAGCCAAGAACTAGGACCAGTTGGTGAAAAACTGTTTTTT.

The gene calls are TRBV18 and TRBJ1-1; D is unclear. CDR1 is KGHSH, CDR2 LQKENI, per germline. The CDR3 spans 15 residues. Deletions cut 1 base from V and 1 base from J, with 10 bases between. CDR3: CASSPLTGANTEAFF. CDR3 in DNA: TGTGCCAGCTCACCACTAACGGGCGCGAACACTGAAGCTTTCTTT.

This clone was recorded a few times. In DNA form, the CDR3 reads TGTGCCAGCAGTGGGGGGTGGGAGGACTCCTACAATGAGCAGTTCTTC. This codes for CASSGGWEDSYNEQFF. This rearrangement joins TRBV2 to TRBJ2-1, with D possibly matching TRBD2 (6 bases). Germline assignment: CDR1 SNHLY and CDR2 FYNNEI. The V end lost 4 bases, the J end lost 0 bases, and 13 bases lay between the germline ends. This CDR3 is built from 16 residues.

This clone has just one count. The chain couples TRBV7-9 to TRBJ2-5; either TRBD1 or TRBD2 may fit D (5 bases each). Germline V gene lookup returns CDR1 SEHNR and CDR2 FQNEAQ (reference sequence). This CDR3 has 13 residues. The germline V and J ends were trimmed by 6 bases and 8 bases, with 16 bases remaining between them. The CDR3 region is CASRWDPMETQYF. CDR3 in DNA: TGTGCCAGCAGATGGGACCCAATGGAAACCCAGTACTTC.